This entry is about one TCR beta chain. Its antigen is undetermined. This specimen belongs to a study of cytomegalovirus exposure and HLA in healthy donors. Study observations and caveats: The analysis excluded some indistinguishable V segments, including TRBV6-2 and TRBV6-3.

In the PCR, 60 Vbeta and 13 Jbeta primers were used. Profiled with immunoSEQ multiplex PCR; TCRdb holds only in-frame clones, not every one. This table has about 150,000 clones, roughly three fifths appearing once. This CDR3 is built from 18 residues. The V gene's germline CDR1 is SEHNR and CDR2 FQNEAQ (reference sequence). V was clipped by 6 bases and J by 0 bases; unmatched bases: 11. The chain employs TRBV7-9 and TRBJ2-6, with TRBD1 matching 7 bases. The TCR was taken from a woman aged 60-75 years in good health and CMV-seronegative. What was sequenced was PBMCs. The CDR3 DNA reads TGTGCCAGCAGACCACTGGGGACAGAGAACTCTGGGGCCAACGTCCTGACTTTC. Residues: CASRPLGTENSGANVLTF.